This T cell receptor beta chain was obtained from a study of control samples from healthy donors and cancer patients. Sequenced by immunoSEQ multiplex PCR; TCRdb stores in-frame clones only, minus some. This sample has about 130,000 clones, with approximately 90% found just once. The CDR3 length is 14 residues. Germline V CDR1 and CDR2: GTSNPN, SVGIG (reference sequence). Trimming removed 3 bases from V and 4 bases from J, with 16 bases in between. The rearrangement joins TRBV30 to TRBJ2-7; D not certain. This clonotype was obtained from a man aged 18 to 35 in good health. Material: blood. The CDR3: CAWSSSGRAYEQYV. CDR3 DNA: TGTGCCTGGAGCTCATCCGGACGGGCGTACGAGCAGTACGTC.